Described below is a single T cell receptor beta chain sequence and its context. The data are from a study of blood T cell repertoires in COVID-19. Across the whole study: PBMCs, B-cell-depleted T cells, or T cells provided the cDNA or gDNA that made up the material.

Under the authors' procedure: Reference gene primer amplification gave estimated nucleated cell counts. Using immunoSEQ multiplex PCR, the repertoire was profiled, and TCRdb retains in-frame clones only, with some absent. D and trimming were read from the DNA, whereas the V and J calls and clone size are those reported in that table. This table has some 270,000 clones, approximately 86% appearing once. Germline V lookup: CDR1 SGHDT, CDR2 YYEEEE. V was pared by 2 bases and J by 4 bases, with 7 bases of the junction left unmatched. The CDR3 consists of 16 residues. The chain is built from TRBV5-6 and TRBJ2-2; 8 nucleotides align to TRBD1. The receptor was isolated from a woman in her sixties who had recovered from COVID-19. Sequencing was carried out using peripheral blood. DNA of the CDR3: TGTGCCAGCAGCTTTCGACAGGGGCGCGGCACCGGGGAGCTGTTTTTT. It codes for CASSFRQGRGTGELFF.